The clone carrying this T cell receptor beta chain appeared a few times. Its antigen remains unknown. TCRdb recomputed calls from the 5' RACE reads with MiXCR, one row per CDR3 protein. The repertoire holds 200,000 to 250,000 distinct CDR3 sequences, with 9.5% to 15% as singletons. These data are taken from a study of identical twins. Study-wide results and limits: Abundant cord blood beta clonotypes carried fewer insertions; memory repertoires showed none.

The CDR3 is 18 residues long. Trimming stripped 1 base from V and 0 bases from J, with 16 bases between. Germline CDR1 SGHRS, CDR2 YFSETQ. These same data were also listed under a study on yellow fever vaccine responses in identical twins. In that study: Twins' T cell vaccine responses reportedly looked partly convergent, partly personalized.

V and J are TRBV5-1 and TRBJ2-2; D not certain. The sequenced sample consisted of memory (CD45RO+) T cells sorted from blood. The clonotype comes from a woman aged 18-29 years in good health. CDR3 region: CASSLFANPYSNTGELFF. Here the CDR3 DNA reads TGCGCCAGCAGCTTGTTTGCCAACCCCTATTCGAACACCGGGGAGCTGTTTTTT.